This entry concerns a single T cell receptor beta chain. This receptor's antigen is unknown. The input lacks base qualities; no much larger clone sits a single base away. Systemically healthy Caucasian individuals from Russia, 35 to 50 in total and aged about 6 to 95 years, were included as donors. Around 10 milliliters of peripheral blood were drawn from each donor into EDTA-treated Vacutainer tubes. Ficoll-Paque density-gradient centrifugation was used to isolate PBMCs, with at least 6.5 million obtained per sample. Trizol reagent was used to extract total RNA from PBMCs, with at least 5.5 micrograms per sample. For every donor, an aliquot of PBMCs went through flow cytometry to measure the percentages of naive CD45RAhigh/CD27high T cells. CDR1 and CDR2, looked up from the germline V gene, are MDHEN and SYDVKM. V is pared back by 6 bases and J by 7 bases, with 12 bases lying between the germline termini. From cysteine to phenylalanine, the CDR3 is 12 amino acids long. Left in the record is the CDR3 DNA by itself, 36 bases read in frame from the first base.

These data are taken from a study of blood T cells in healthy people across ages (dated by TCRdb to about 2015). With regard to the full study: Template switching captured roughly one uniquely barcoded TCR beta cDNA molecule per two T cells in model experiments. Age-related changes in TCR beta repertoire diversity were measured in the study by deep sequencing normalized with unique cDNA molecular identifiers. Donors were grouped into four age groups: young (average approximately 15 years), middle-aged (about 38), aged (around 66) and long-lived (just over 80). To avoid experimental bias, donors of different ages were randomly spread across the sequencing lanes. Two additional independent replicas of 1 million unique cDNA reads from the same blood draw were analyzed for two donors (one aged 18 to 30 and one aged 80 or older). Results and caveats for the whole study, not just this receptor: Because donor CMV infection status was unknown, age-related changes in expanded clonotypes were potentially confounded. There was a strong correlation between observed TCR beta diversity and the percentage of naive T cells measured by flow cytometry. Total diversity estimates from one million sequenced T cells were considered lower bounds and underestimates. Compared with the aged group, more naive CD4+ T cells, fewer expanded clones and increased TCR diversity were shown by the long-lived group, suggesting age selection. Since profiling was done on bulk unsorted PBMCs, naive and antigen-experienced compartments could not be conclusively compared. Observed TCR beta diversity per million T cells fell roughly linearly with age, and a significant reduction was already apparent by age roughly 40.

Libraries were constructed by 5' RACE. The data were produced on an Illumina HiSeq 2500. A second PCR of roughly 7 to 11 cycles was performed with a sample-barcoded 5' primer and a J-beta primer mix. A template-switch 5' adaptor carrying 12 random nucleotides introduced a unique molecular identifier onto each TCR beta cDNA molecule. At least 3 million CDR3-containing paired-end reads were obtained from each sample. All of the RNA was converted into first-strand cDNA using the Mint cDNA synthesis kit, with a TRBC-specific oligonucleotide serving as the primer. Following uracil-DNA glycosylase treatment, all cDNA underwent a first 18-cycle PCR with the universal primers M1SS and BC2_uni_R. The paper's data handling went like this. Each sample was normalized by randomly selecting 1 million high-quality reads, each carrying a distinct molecular identifier. Reads sharing molecular identifiers were discarded rather than binned into consensus sequences. MiTCR, set to a Q25 quality threshold and the strictest error-elimination algorithm, was used for CDR3 identification, clonotype clustering and error correction. A nonparametric unseen species model using Euler transformation provided a lower-bound estimate of total TCR beta diversity. TCRdb cleaned the public reads at Q25 with fastp, built clones with MiXCR and kept in-frame beta chains. Entries that share a CDR3 protein sequence are merged under the most common genes and DNA. What appears here as the V and J calls and clone size reflects TCRdb's work, not the paper's. The sample includes 600,000 or so distinct CDR3 sequences, with approximately 30% observed a single time. The ten biggest clones cover approximately 15% of the sample.

This chain joins TRBV28 to TRBJ1-2; matching of 6 bases hints at TRBD1 as the D gene. This sequence originates from an elderly woman in good health. The sequenced sample was blood. The bases are TGTGCCAGCAGGGGGGGGGCAATTGGCTACACCTTC. Translated, it reads CASRGGAIGYTF.